The T cell receptor (beta chain) under discussion was sequenced for a study of cytomegalovirus exposure and HLA in healthy donors. Study context: Researchers previously reported finding 90 million to 130 million unique TCR beta sequences from roughly 180 million T cells.

Primers included in the PCR were 60 Vbeta and 13 Jbeta primers. Assay: immunoSEQ multiplex PCR; the TCRdb copy retains only in-frame clones and omits some. Found here are roughly 160,000 clones, roughly 77% of them singletons; the top ten hold under 2.5%. The study, taken as a whole, reports: A list of 164 TCR beta chains associated with cytomegalovirus was given. A later analysis found that most CMV-associated TCR beta chains appeared HLA-restricted. The classifier was said to identify cytomegalovirus status with high specificity and sensitivity.

The CDR3 runs to 18 residues. This clone appeared a few times. Antigen unknown. This TCR was sampled from a man aged 45-65 years in good health and CMV-seropositive. J is TRBJ2-7 and V is TRBV7-5; the DNA was not compared with TRBD1, the D call given in the table. TRBV7-5 is recorded as a pseudogene. The sequenced sample consisted of PBMCs. CDR3 bases: TGTGCCAGAAGCTTAAGGGTACCGGGACAGGAGAGCTCCTACGAGCAGTACTTC. It is translated as CARSLRVPGQESSYEQYF.